This record concerns one TCR beta chain sequence. Germline trimming cut 5 bases from V and 5 bases from J; bases unmatched to any gene: 8. CDR1 and CDR2 (germline): GTSNPN, SVGIG (reference sequence). CDR3 length: 15 residues. The sample comes from a study of cytomegalovirus exposure and HLA in healthy donors. Looking at the study overall: Genotyping showed roughly 83% of approximately 430 donors falling in the Caucasian-associated ancestry cluster.

PCR amplification relied on 60 Vbeta primers (plus 13 Jbeta primers). The protocol was immunoSEQ multiplex PCR, while the TCRdb copy is restricted to in-frame clones and leaves out a portion. The sample records about 190,000 clones, roughly 77% being singletons. The chain combines TRBV30 with TRBJ2-3; 12 bases match TRBD2. This receptor was taken from a man aged 30-40 years in good health and CMV-seropositive. The sequenced sample consisted of PBMCs. CDR3: CAWSTSGSRIDTQYF. CDR3 sequence (DNA): TGTGCCTGGTCGACTAGCGGGAGTAGGATAGATACGCAGTATTTT.